A single sample is the source of the 18 T cell receptor beta chains below, sequenced in a study of T cell repertoires in cytomegalovirus infection. TCRdb itself ran the reads through MiXCR, one entry per CDR3 protein. The table lists nearly 650,000 distinct CDR3 sequences, 20% to 30% of them singletons. The sequenced sample was CD8+ T cells from PBMCs. Receptor source: a human donor in good health (CMV status not recorded). Some clones in this sample may be carry-over from other donors' samples.

This clonotype was counted between two and nine times. CDR3 sequence: CASSYRGGGTGELFF. The CDR3 DNA follows: TGTGCCAGCAGTTACCGCGGGGGAGGGACCGGGGAGCTGTTTTTT. The rearrangement uses TRBV28 and TRBJ2-2; 7 bases are a match to TRBD2. The V segment lost 4 bases and the J segment 5 bases; nucleotides outside the gene matches: 7. This CDR3 is 15 amino acids long. From germline, CDR1 is MDHEN and CDR2 SYDVKM.

This clonotype has at least ten counts. The chain is built from TRBV11-1 and TRBJ1-2, with TRBD1 matching 7 bases. Germline V gene data show CDR1 as SGHAT and CDR2 as FQDESV (reference sequence). V was pared by 3 bases and J by 2 bases, with 9 bases of the junction left unmatched. The CDR3 has 16 residues. CDR3 residues: CASSLDRMTPNYGYTF. The CDR3 region has the DNA TGTGCCAGCAGCTTGGACAGGATGACTCCAAACTATGGCTACACCTTC.

The chain is built from TRBV27 and TRBJ2-1; 11 nucleotides line up with TRBD1. The CDR3 is 14 amino acids. Germline loops: CDR1 MNHEY, CDR2 SMNVEV (reference sequence). V shed 6 bases and J 6 bases; nucleotides not matched to a gene: 4. The CDR3 protein is CASRRTGGVNEQFF. The CDR3 nucleotides are TGTGCCAGCAGGAGGACAGGGGGCGTCAATGAGCAGTTCTTC.

With respect to this clonotype: This likely comes from a read error, as the CDR3 has no conserved phenylalanine or tryptophan at its end. The chain couples TRBV2 to TRBJ1-4; D not resolved. Germline V gene data show CDR1 as SNHLY and CDR2 as FYNNEI. Trimming removed 8 bases at V and 5 bases at J, with 12 bases between. This CDR3 has 13 amino acids. The CDR3 DNA reads as TGTGCCAGCTCATCCCCTGTGAATGAAAAACTGTTTTCT. Its protein is CASSSPVNEKLFS.

V and J are TRBV28 and TRBJ1-2; D call uncertain. The CDR3 loop spans 14 amino acids. Germline loops: CDR1 MDHEN, CDR2 SYDVKM. V lost 5 bases and J lost 2, with 12 bases in between. CDR3 DNA sequence: TGTGCCAGCAGTCCCTTTAGGTCCAACTATGGCTACACCTTC. It codes for CASSPFRSNYGYTF.

In the case of this clonotype: A much larger clone lies one base from this, so it may be a read error. V usage is TRBV28 and J usage is TRBJ2-7; the match to TRBD1 covers 7 bases. Germline V lookup: CDR1 MDHEN, CDR2 SYDVKM. The CDR3 contains 14 residues. V gave up 3 bases and J gave up 6 bases; unmatched junction bases: 8. Here the CDR3 reads CASSFYDRVSEQYV. In nucleotides, the CDR3 is TGTGCCAGCAGTTTTTACGACAGGGTGAGCGAGCAGTACGTC.

This clonotype was seen only a few times. The V call is TRBV4-3, the J call TRBJ1-4; no firm D call. The CDR3 is made up of 15 amino acids. V lost 0 bases to trimming and J lost 7 bases, with 12 bases between them. CDR1 and CDR2 (germline): LGHNA, YSLEER. DNA for the CDR3: TGCGCCAGCAGCCAAGAGTTACACCGGAGTGAAAAACTGTTTTTT. It yields the protein CASSQELHRSEKLFF.

Regarding this clonotype: At one of its ends the junction is not consistent with the germline gene, which may arise from a read error. The rearrangement links TRBV5-1 to TRBJ1-1; TRBD1 agrees at 7 bases. The CDR3 spans 14 residues. The germline V gene has CDR1 SGHRS and CDR2 YFSETQ. The CDR3 loop is CTSSLGQGGTEAFF. CDR3 DNA: TGCACCAGCAGCTTGGGTCAGGGGGGCACTGAAGCTTTCTTT.

The V and J genes are TRBV7-6 and TRBJ2-1; D not certain. Germline V gene sequence: CDR1 SGHVS, CDR2 FNYEAQ. Trimming removed 6 bases at V and 9 bases at J, with 12 bases between. This CDR3 region has 12 residues. In nucleotides, the CDR3 is TGTGCCAGCAGTGGGATGGGCTTTGAGCAGTTCTTC. Its protein product is CASSGMGFEQFF. Drawing the rest from reference TRBV7-6 and TRBJ2-1, the complete variable domain is GAGVSQSPRYKVTKRGQDVALRCDPISGHVSLYWYRQALGQGPEFLTYFNYEAQQDKSGLPNDRFSAERPEGSISTLTIQRTEQRDSAMYRCASSGMGFEQFFGPGTRLTVL.

This clonotype occurred a few times. The rearrangement uses TRBV5-1 and TRBJ2-7; 7 nucleotides agree with TRBD1. V dropped 0 bases and J dropped 6; count of bases not matched to a gene: 3. Germline V gene sequence: CDR1 SGHRS, CDR2 YFSETQ. The CDR3 has 13 residues. Written as DNA, the CDR3 is TGCGCCAGCAGCTTGGACAGGGGTCGCGAGCAGTACGTC. Protein sequence: CASSLDRGREQYV.

The CDR3 bases are TGTGCCAGCAGCCCCCAGGGGCTGGAGACCCAGTACTTC. Translated, it gives CASSPQGLETQYF. J is TRBJ2-5 and V is TRBV3-1; D is possibly TRBD1 (6 bases). V was shortened by 4 bases and J by 5 bases, with 11 bases between the two germline ends. In germline, CDR1 is LGHDT, CDR2 YNNKEL (reference sequence). The CDR3 spans 13 residues.

V is TRBV11-2 and J is TRBJ2-1; 13 bases align to TRBD2. Trimming removed 5 bases from V and 9 bases from J; junction bases left unmatched: 7. This CDR3 has 15 amino acids. The V gene's germline CDR1 is SGHAT and CDR2 FQNNGV. Written as DNA, the CDR3 is TGTGCCAGCAGCCTAACTAGCGGGGGGGCCCGTGAGCAGTTCTTC. Protein product: CASSLTSGGAREQFF.

This clonotype was recorded once. The chain couples TRBV29-1 to TRBJ2-1; D not resolved. The V end was cut by 3 bases, the J end by 3 bases, with 9 bases between. Germline assignment: CDR1 SQVTM and CDR2 ANQGSEA. The CDR3 consists of 13 residues. CDR3 residues: CSVDRANYNEQFF. CDR3 nucleotide sequence: TGCAGCGTTGATCGGGCAAACTACAATGAGCAGTTCTTC.

This clonotype occurred many times. This CDR3 is CASSPSGIKETQYF. CDR3 DNA: TGTGCCAGCAGCCCAAGTGGGATTAAGGAGACCCAGTACTTC. The chain uses TRBV7-9 and TRBJ2-5, with unresolved D. Germline V gene data show CDR1 as SEHNR and CDR2 as FQNEAQ (reference sequence). This CDR3 has 14 amino acids. V was shortened by 5 bases and J by 5 bases, with 15 bases between the two germline ends.

On this clonotype itself: Given a much more abundant clone one base away, this may be a read error. The chain uses TRBV4-1 and TRBJ1-1, with D perhaps matching TRBD1 (5 bases). The CDR3 sequence is 15 residues long. V lost 4 bases and J 1 base, leaving 13 bases between the germline ends. CDR1 and CDR2 (germline): MGHRA, YSYEKL. The DNA of the CDR3 is TGCGCCAGCAGCCTTATAGGGGAGGGGAACACTGAAGCTTTCTTT. This translates into CASSLIGEGNTEAFF.

This clonotype was observed a handful of times. The chain uses TRBV13 and TRBJ2-5, with TRBD2 matching over 10 bases. This CDR3 spans 15 amino acids. Losses at the gene ends were 3 bases for V and 3 bases for J; bases not matched to a gene: 4. Germline V gene data show CDR1 as PRHDT and CDR2 as FYEKMQ (reference sequence). The CDR3 DNA reads as TGTGCCAGCAGCTTCGGTAGCGGGGGGAAAGAGACCCAGTACTTC. Its protein product is CASSFGSGGKETQYF.

The chain uses TRBV10-3 and TRBJ1-1, with 9 bases matching TRBD1. The CDR3 runs to 13 residues. The germline V gene encodes CDR1 ENHRY and CDR2 SYGVKD. V shed 4 bases and J 5 bases; nucleotides not matched to a gene: 2. The CDR3 sequence is CAISADRGTEAFF. CDR3 DNA: TGTGCCATCAGTGCAGACAGGGGGACTGAAGCTTTCTTT.

The sample holds a few counts of this clonotype. The chain recombines TRBV6-2 or TRBV6-3 with TRBJ1-5, with 7 bases lining up with TRBD1. Per the germline V gene, CDR1 is MNHEY and CDR2 is SVGEGT. This CDR3 is built from 16 residues. Trimming at V came to 0 bases and at J to 1 base, leaving 3 bases not matched to a gene. This chain's CDR3 is CASSYSKQGSNQPQHF. CDR3 DNA: TGTGCCAGCAGTTACTCGAAACAGGGGAGCAATCAGCCCCAGCATTTT.